This passage covers 21 T cell receptor beta chains from one sample sequenced in a study of T cells in Graves' hyperthyroidism and ophthalmopathy. Amplified regions were TCR beta CDR3 sequences from RNA transcripts. RT-PCR in the first round (using the HTBI primer set) targeted the TCR CDR3. TCRdb re-called the multiplex PCR reads with MiXCR, one entry per CDR3 protein. The sample has more than 150,000 distinct CDR3 sequences, over 15% seen once. Sequencing input: blood. These receptors came from a woman in her forties or fifties with Graves' hyperthyroidism.

This clonotype was seen a handful of times. This chain links TRBV6-1 with TRBJ1-5; 7 nucleotides agree with TRBD1. The CDR3 contains 13 residues. The V gene's germline CDR1 is MNHNS and CDR2 SASEGT. Trimming took 6 bases from V and 4 from J; bases not matched to a gene: 3. The CDR3 DNA sequence: TGTGCCAGCAGGAAGACAGGGAATCAGCCCCAGCATTTT. This translates into CASRKTGNQPQHF.

This clonotype was seen many times. The chain is built from TRBV11-2 and TRBJ2-1, with TRBD1 matching 7 bases. This CDR3 is built from 14 residues. The germline CDR1 and CDR2 sequences are SGHAT and FQNNGV. Unmatched junction bases numbered 4, after V lost 3 bases and J lost 5 bases. The DNA for the CDR3 is TGTGCCAGCAGCTTGTGGGACAGTGACAATGAGCAGTTCTTC. Encoded protein: CASSLWDSDNEQFF.

This clonotype came up many times. The rearrangement uses TRBV27 and TRBJ2-7, with 9 bases matching TRBD1. Germline CDR1 MNHEY, CDR2 SMNVEV (reference sequence). This CDR3 spans 15 amino acids. Unmatched junction bases numbered 10, after V lost 8 bases and J lost 2 bases. CDR3 sequence: CASATGTGSAYEQYF. In DNA form, the CDR3 reads TGTGCCAGCGCAACGGGGACAGGGTCGGCCTACGAGCAGTACTTC.

This clonotype was observed many times. V usage is TRBV29-1 and J usage is TRBJ2-2; no reliable D call. The V gene's germline CDR1 is SQVTM and CDR2 ANQGSEA. The V gene lost 1 base and the J gene lost 0 bases, with 6 bases spanning the gap. The length of the CDR3 is 14 residues. CDR3 region: CSVEGGANTGELFF. CDR3 nucleotides: TGCAGCGTTGAAGGTGGGGCGAACACCGGGGAGCTGTTTTTT.

This clonotype showed up many times. The genes are TRBV20-1 and TRBJ2-7, with unresolved D. CDR1 and CDR2 from the germline V gene are DFQATT and SNEGSKA (reference sequence). Deletions cut 1 base from V and 1 base from J, with 8 bases between. The CDR3 totals 13 residues. CDR3 amino acids: CSARVGNSYEQYF. The CDR3 DNA reads as TGCAGTGCTAGAGTGGGAAATTCCTACGAGCAGTACTTC.

Remarks on this clonotype: It may be a read error: a sequence one base away is much more abundant. The chain recombines TRBV27 with TRBJ2-7, with D possibly TRBD1 on 6 matching bases. The CDR3 is made up of 15 amino acids. CDR1 is MNHEY, CDR2 SMNVEV, per germline (reference sequence). The CDR3 loop is CASSLLSGASYGQYF. The CDR3 region has the DNA TGTGCCAGCAGTTTATTGTCAGGGGCGTCCTACGGGCAGTACTTC.

This rearrangement joins TRBV7-6 to TRBJ2-6; 9 bases are a match to TRBD1. This CDR3 spans 17 amino acids. CDR1 SGHVS and CDR2 FNYEAQ come from the germline V gene. V was pared by 4 bases and J by 2 bases, with 6 bases of the junction left unmatched. Here the CDR3 DNA reads TGTGCCAGCAGCTCCGGGACAGGGAGGACTGGGGCCAACGTCCTGACTTTC. Encoded protein: CASSSGTGRTGANVLTF.

This clonotype was seen repeatedly, ten times or more. This chain links TRBV6-1 with TRBJ1-5; weak D call: TRBD1 (5 bases). Germline assignment: CDR1 MNHNS and CDR2 SASEGT. The CDR3 is 12 residues long. V lost 5 bases and J lost 9, with 11 bases in between. The CDR3 sequence is CASSHSGTPQHF. CDR3 sequence (DNA): TGTGCCAGCAGTCACTCCGGGACGCCCCAGCATTTT.

This clonotype was picked up many times. The J gene is TRBJ2-7, the V gene TRBV10-3; 9 nucleotides line up with TRBD1. Trimming at V came to 6 bases and at J to 0 bases, leaving 3 bases not matched to a gene. From germline, CDR1 is ENHRY and CDR2 SYGVKD. The length of the CDR3 is 14 residues. CDR3 nucleotides: TGTGCCATCAGCGGGACAGGGAGCTCCTACGAGCAGTACTTC. Translating gives CAISGTGSSYEQYF.

With respect to this clonotype: A much bigger clone sits one base away, suggesting this may be a read error. V usage is TRBV20-1 and J usage is TRBJ2-7, with D perhaps matching TRBD2 (5 bases). CDR3 length: 13 amino acids. CDR1 and CDR2 from the germline V gene are DFQATT and SNEGSKA (reference sequence). In nucleotides, the CDR3 is TGCAGTGCTAGAAGACCAGATGACTACGAGCGGTACTTC. Amino acids: CSARRPDDYERYF.

This clonotype has ten or more counts. The chain joins TRBV27 to TRBJ1-1, with TRBD1 as a possible D gene (6 bases). This CDR3 is 14 amino acids long. Germline V gives CDR1 MNHEY, CDR2 SMNVEV (reference sequence). V shed 5 bases and J shed 4 bases, with 14 bases lying between them. The CDR3 DNA follows: TGTGCCAGCAGTCCAACAGGGTTCGGCACTGAAGCTTTCTTT. This sequence encodes CASSPTGFGTEAFF.

This clonotype was detected only a few times. The genes are TRBV7-2 and TRBJ2-1, with D tentatively TRBD1 (6 bases). CDR1 and CDR2 from the germline V gene are SGHTA and FQGNSA. The CDR3 consists of 15 residues. Trimming stripped 5 bases from V and 8 bases from J, with 19 bases between. CDR3 DNA sequence: TGTGCCAGCAGCGGGGACACCCTGGGGTTCTATGAGCAGTTCTTC. Amino acid sequence: CASSGDTLGFYEQFF.

The rearrangement links TRBV20-1 to TRBJ1-1; 9 bases align to TRBD1. The trim removed 4 bases at V and 3 bases at J, leaving 12 bases unmatched. The CDR3 runs to 16 residues. The V gene's germline CDR1 is DFQATT and CDR2 SNEGSKA (reference sequence). The CDR3 loop reads CSAIWDRVWQYTEAFF. The CDR3 bases are TGCAGTGCTATTTGGGACAGGGTGTGGCAATACACTGAAGCTTTCTTT.

This clonotype was counted a few times. The V gene is TRBV28, the J gene TRBJ1-1, with a weak D call TRBD1 (6 bases). From germline, CDR1 is MDHEN and CDR2 SYDVKM. Trimming shortened V by 7 bases and J by 0 bases, and 15 bases separated the two germline ends. The CDR3 is made up of 15 amino acids. CDR3 sequence (DNA): TGTGCCAGCAACCAGGCGGGGGGCCTGAACACTGAAGCTTTCTTT. This sequence encodes CASNQAGGLNTEAFF.

This sequence joins TRBV28 and TRBJ2-7; 9 positions match TRBD1. There are 15 residues in the CDR3. The germline V gene has CDR1 MDHEN and CDR2 SYDVKM. The V segment lost 5 bases and the J segment 3 bases; nucleotides outside the gene matches: 8. The CDR3 sequence: CASSTTGTGFYEQYF. The CDR3 bases are TGTGCCAGCAGTACGACCGGGACAGGGTTCTACGAGCAGTACTTC.

The chain combines TRBV7-3 with TRBJ2-3; 7 nucleotides agree with TRBD2. Germline assignment: CDR1 SGHTA and CDR2 FQGTGA. The CDR3 spans 14 residues. Trimming removed 5 bases from V and 2 bases from J; junction bases left unmatched: 4. CDR3 nucleotides: TGTGCCAGCAGCCCAAGCGGGAACACAGATACGCAGTATTTT. It encodes CASSPSGNTDTQYF.

This clonotype was counted many times. The CDR3 loop is CASSLGQANSYEQYF. For the CDR3, the DNA is TGCGCCAGCAGCCTGGGACAGGCAAACTCCTACGAGCAGTACTTC. The V call is TRBV5-1, the J call TRBJ2-7, with 8 bases that match TRBD1. Unmatched junction bases numbered 6, after V lost 4 bases and J lost 0 bases. This CDR3 contains 15 residues. Germline CDR1 reads SGHRS; CDR2 reads YFSETQ.

This clonotype was counted ten times or more. The genes are TRBV3-1 and TRBJ1-6; D is undetermined. V gave up 0 bases and J gave up 9 bases, with 9 bases separating them. In germline, CDR1 is LGHDT, CDR2 YNNKEL (reference sequence). The CDR3 has 14 residues. CDR3 bases: TGTGCCAGCAGCCAAGACCCCCCTACTTCACCCCTCCACTTT. Its protein is CASSQDPPTSPLHF.

This clonotype has a count of ten or more. The J gene is TRBJ2-7, the V gene TRBV6-5; unclear D gene. CDR1 MNHEY and CDR2 SVGAGI come from the germline V gene. The CDR3 sequence is 16 residues long. V gave up 2 bases and J gave up 2 bases, with 16 bases separating them. The DNA of the CDR3 is TGTGCCAGCAGTTACGTCGCTGTAGGCTTGGCCTACGAGCAGTACTTC. Translation gives CASSYVAVGLAYEQYF.

This clonotype was seen at least ten times. The rearrangement links TRBV10-3 to TRBJ1-1; possibly TRBD1 for D (5 bases). CDR1 is ENHRY, CDR2 SYGVKD, per germline. This CDR3 spans 11 amino acids. With 11 bases removed from V and 6 bases from J, the gap between germline ends came to 13 bases. CDR3 residues: CASRWGAEAFF. The CDR3, as DNA: TGTGCCTCCCGGTGGGGGGCTGAAGCTTTCTTT.

Many counts were recorded for this clonotype. The rearrangement joins TRBV19 to TRBJ1-6; a weak D match, TRBD1 (6 bases). Trimming stripped 6 bases from V and 7 bases from J, with 22 bases between. The CDR3 totals 17 residues. The germline gives CDR1 LNHDA, CDR2 SQIVND (reference sequence). CDR3 in DNA: TGTGCCAGTAGGGGCGGGGGGCCTGGCCTCGGCAATTCACCCCTCCACTTT. Amino acids: CASRGGGPGLGNSPLHF. Drawing the rest from reference TRBV19 and TRBJ1-6, the complete variable domain is DGGITQSPKYLFRKEGQNVTLSCEQNLNHDAMYWYRQDPGQGLRLIYYSQIVNDFQKGDIAEGYSVSREKKESFPLTVTSAQKNPTAFYLCASRGGGPGLGNSPLHFGNGTRLTVT.